Below are 28 T cell receptor beta chains sequenced from a single sample in a study of graft-versus-host responses after intestinal transplantation. The method was immunoSEQ multiplex PCR; TCRdb's version includes in-frame clones alone and lacks a portion of them. Of approximately 10,000 clones in the sample, 70% to 90% are singletons; the top ten hold over 9.5%. The sequenced sample was PBMCs, obtained more than 230 days after intestinal transplant. Receptors were obtained from a human patient who received an intestinal transplant, so some T cells may come from the graft donor.

The chain joins TRBV27 to TRBJ2-3; perhaps TRBD2 as D (6 bases). Germline V gives CDR1 MNHEY, CDR2 SMNVEV (reference sequence). This CDR3 region has 14 residues. Trimming cost V 0 bases and J 6 bases, with 10 bases left between them. CDR3 residues: CASSLSHLADTQYF. The CDR3 nucleotides are TGTGCCAGCAGTTTATCTCACCTAGCGGATACGCAGTATTTT.

The chain is built from TRBV19 and TRBJ1-1, with D tentatively TRBD1 (5 bases). CDR1 is LNHDA and CDR2 is SQIVND in the germline V gene (reference sequence). There are 14 residues in the CDR3. V lost 4 bases and J lost 4, with 13 bases in between. CDR3 in amino acids: CASSNWGLSTEAFF. CDR3 nucleotide sequence: TGTGCCAGTAGTAATTGGGGCTTAAGCACTGAAGCTTTCTTT.

The chain has TRBV9 and TRBJ2-7; D is perhaps TRBD2 (5 bases). In germline, CDR1 is SGDLS, CDR2 YYNGEE. The CDR3 is 13 residues long. Trimming took 7 bases from V and 0 from J, leaving 11 bases between them. The CDR3 coding sequence is TGTGCCAGCTCCCCTGGGAGCTCCTACGAGCAGTACTTC. This codes for CASSPGSSYEQYF.

This clone was counted a single time. The chain uses TRBV19 and TRBJ2-5, with 13 bases aligning to TRBD2. The trim removed 5 bases at V and 9 bases at J, leaving 15 bases unmatched. From germline, CDR1 is LNHDA and CDR2 SQIVND (reference sequence). The CDR3 consists of 17 residues. For the CDR3, the DNA is TGTGCCAGTAGTCCAAACGAACTAGCGGGGGGGCCAGCGGCCCAGTACTTC. This sequence encodes CASSPNELAGGPAAQYF.

This clone was found once. The rearrangement joins TRBV28 to TRBJ2-3, with no clear D. Per the germline V gene, CDR1 is MDHEN and CDR2 is SYDVKM. The CDR3 contains 17 residues. V was shortened by 6 bases and J by 2 bases, with 21 bases between the two germline ends. CDR3 amino acids: CASSSPRPWVITDTQYF. CDR3 nucleotide sequence: TGTGCCAGCAGCTCACCGCGGCCCTGGGTCATCACAGATACGCAGTATTTT.

The CDR3 reads CASSFRPENEQYF. DNA of the CDR3: TGTGCCAGCAGCTTCAGGCCGGAGAACGAGCAGTACTTC. The chain combines TRBV5-6 with TRBJ2-7; D unresolved. V lost 2 bases to trimming and J lost 5 bases, with 11 bases between them. Germline values: CDR1 SGHDT, CDR2 YYEEEE. This CDR3 contains 13 residues.

The chain combines TRBV6-6 with TRBJ1-2, with 8 bases identical to TRBD1. V lost 9 bases to trimming and J lost 6 bases; unmatched junction nucleotides: 6. The CDR3 runs to 12 residues. CDR1 is MNHNY, CDR2 SVGAGI, per germline (reference sequence). The CDR3 region has the DNA TGTGCCAGTCGACAGGGGAGGCATGGCTACACCTTC. Translating gives CASRQGRHGYTF.

This chain uses TRBV27 with TRBJ2-3, with 8 bases lining up with TRBD2. The length of the CDR3 is 17 residues. Per germline, CDR1 MNHEY and CDR2 SMNVEV (reference sequence). J gave up 0 bases and V 2 bases, and 7 bases lay outside the gene matches. CDR3 residues: CASSLNLAGGSTDTQYF. The CDR3 nucleotides are TGTGCCAGCAGTTTAAACCTAGCGGGCGGGAGCACAGATACGCAGTATTTT.

The chain links TRBV5-1 to TRBJ2-2, with 10 positions matching TRBD1. Unmatched junction bases numbered 3, after V lost 3 bases and J lost 4 bases. Germline V CDR1 and CDR2: SGHRS, YFSETQ. The CDR3 is 15 amino acids. The CDR3 protein is CASSSGTGATGELFF. The CDR3 coding sequence is TGCGCCAGCAGCTCCGGGACAGGGGCCACCGGGGAGCTGTTTTTT.

This chain uses TRBV7-9 with TRBJ1-4; no firm D call. The CDR3 has 12 amino acids. CDR1 is SEHNR and CDR2 is FQNEAQ in the germline V gene (reference sequence). Between the trimmed V and J ends, which lost 5 bases and 7 bases, there was a span of 8 bases. The CDR3 loop is CASSPPREKLFF. The CDR3 region has the DNA TGTGCCAGCAGCCCCCCGCGTGAAAAACTGTTTTTT. Looking up the rest from reference TRBV7-9 and TRBJ1-4 gives the full variable domain: DTGVSQNPRHKITKRGQNVTFRCDPISEHNRLYWYRQTLGQGPEFLTYFQNEAQLEKSRLLSDRFSAERPKGSFSTLEIQRTEQGDSAMYLCASSPPREKLFFGSGTQLSVL.

In this sample, this clone turned up once. The chain couples TRBV7-9 to TRBJ2-7; D possibly corresponds to TRBD1 (6 bases). The germline gives CDR1 SEHNR, CDR2 FQNEAQ (reference sequence). The CDR3 spans 14 residues. The germline V and J ends were trimmed by 6 bases and 2 bases, with 14 bases remaining between them. This CDR3 is CASRPGTPTYEQYF. The CDR3 bases are TGTGCCAGCAGACCCGGGACACCTACCTACGAGCAGTACTTC.

This clone was counted once. The genes are TRBV11-2 and TRBJ2-1, with 9 bases identical to TRBD2. This CDR3 is 17 amino acids long. The trim removed 3 bases at V and 6 bases at J, leaving 12 bases unmatched. CDR1 SGHAT and CDR2 FQNNGV come from the germline V gene. CDR3 loop: CASSFRAGGVYSNEQFF. The CDR3 DNA is TGTGCCAGCAGCTTCCGAGCGGGAGGCGTTTATAGCAATGAGCAGTTCTTC. The full variable domain, with the rest looked up from reference TRBV11-2 and TRBJ2-1, is EAGVAQSPRYKIIEKRQSVAFWCNPISGHATLYWYQQILGQGPKLLIQFQNNGVVDDSQLPKDRFSAERLKGVDSTLKIQPAKLEDSAVYLCASSFRAGGVYSNEQFFGPGTRLTVL.

The chain employs TRBV5-4 and TRBJ1-1; no firm D call. Germline values: CDR1 SGHNT, CDR2 YYREEE (reference sequence). V was pared by 0 bases and J by 1 base, with 7 bases between. This CDR3 spans 14 amino acids. Written as DNA, the CDR3 is TGTGCCAGCAGCTTGGGGATCCGGAACACTGAAGCTTTCTTT. Translation: CASSLGIRNTEAFF.

This chain links TRBV9 with TRBJ1-1; TRBD1 aligns across 10 bases. CDR3 length: 18 amino acids. With 3 bases clipped from V and 0 bases from J, the junction kept 11 bases outside the gene matches. CDR1 and CDR2 (germline): SGDLS, YYNGEE. CDR3 sequence: CASSEFGGQGSVNTEAFF. CDR3 nucleotides: TGTGCCAGCAGCGAGTTTGGGGGACAGGGGTCGGTGAACACTGAAGCTTTCTTT.

The V call is TRBV29-1, the J call TRBJ2-1; D perhaps matches TRBD1 (6 bases). V gave up 5 bases and J gave up 7 bases, with 15 bases separating them. This CDR3 contains 13 residues. Germline CDR1 SQVTM, CDR2 ANQGSEA. For the CDR3, the DNA is TGCAGCGTTTATACCGGGACATTTAATGAGCAGTTCTTC. Amino acid sequence: CSVYTGTFNEQFF.

The DNA for the CDR3 is TGTGCCAGTAGTACCCACAGGGGGCGACAGCCCCAGCATTTT. Its translation: CASSTHRGRQPQHF. This rearrangement joins TRBV19 to TRBJ1-5, with 9 bases identical to TRBD1. This CDR3 is 14 amino acids long. J was trimmed by 7 bases and V by 4 bases; bases with no gene match: 5. CDR1 LNHDA and CDR2 SQIVND come from the germline V gene (reference sequence). Full variable domain (rest looked up from reference TRBV19 and TRBJ1-5): DGGITQSPKYLFRKEGQNVTLSCEQNLNHDAMYWYRQDPGQGLRLIYYSQIVNDFQKGDIAEGYSVSREKKESFPLTVTSAQKNPTAFYLCASSTHRGRQPQHFGDGTRLSIL.

In this sample, this clone turned up a few times. This CDR3 is also generated by other DNA sequences in the sample. The V call is TRBV5-1, the J call TRBJ1-3; possibly TRBD1 for D (5 bases). CDR1 is SGHRS and CDR2 is YFSETQ in the germline V gene. CDR3 length: 16 residues. Trimming shortened V by 1 base and J by 0 bases, and 11 bases separated the two germline ends. The CDR3 coding sequence is TGCGCCAGCAGCTTGATCGACAGCCGCTCTGGAAACACCATATATTTT. This sequence encodes CASSLIDSRSGNTIYF.

This sequence joins TRBV19 and TRBJ2-6; D might be TRBD1 (5 bases). Germline V gene sequence: CDR1 LNHDA, CDR2 SQIVND (reference sequence). V was pared by 10 bases and J by 0 bases, with 10 bases between. The CDR3 is 14 amino acids. CDR3 bases: TGTGCCACTCGAACAGGCTCTGGGGCCAACGTCCTGACTTTC. This codes for CATRTGSGANVLTF.

In this sample, this clone turned up once. This chain links TRBV23-1 with TRBJ1-1; no clear D. TRBV23-1 is an open reading frame, and its role is uncertain. Trimming removed 6 bases at V and 9 bases at J, with 14 bases between. The CDR3 spans 12 residues. CDR3 amino acids: CASRPLDSKAFF. DNA for the CDR3: TGCGCCAGCAGGCCGTTAGACTCCAAAGCTTTCTTT.

This clone was picked up one time. This chain connects TRBV4-1 to TRBJ2-6; no definite D call. V shed 1 base and J shed 2 bases, with 3 bases lying between them. Germline assignment: CDR1 MGHRA and CDR2 YSYEKL. The CDR3 runs to 14 residues. CDR3 bases: TGCGCCAGCAGCCAAGGGGCTGGGGCCAACGTCCTGACTTTC. It yields the protein CASSQGAGANVLTF.

The chain links TRBV19 to TRBJ2-2; the D is unclear. The CDR3 totals 13 residues. Trimming pared 0 bases from V and 4 bases from J, leaving 3 bases between. Germline V gives CDR1 LNHDA, CDR2 SQIVND (reference sequence). CDR3 sequence: CASSIEGTGELFF. The DNA of the CDR3 is TGTGCCAGTAGTATAGAGGGCACCGGGGAGCTGTTTTTT.

The gene calls are TRBV28 and TRBJ2-1; the D is unclear. V shed 3 bases and J shed 8 bases, with 5 bases lying between them. Germline CDR1 MDHEN, CDR2 SYDVKM. The CDR3 totals 11 residues. CDR3 region: CASSFLYEQFF. The CDR3 region has the DNA TGTGCCAGCAGTTTCCTCTATGAGCAGTTCTTC.

V usage is TRBV9 and J usage is TRBJ2-2, with D perhaps matching TRBD1 or TRBD2 (5 bases each). The V and J ends lost 4 bases and 0 bases respectively, with 13 bases between them. The germline V gene has CDR1 SGDLS and CDR2 YYNGEE. The CDR3 runs 16 residues. The CDR3: CASSLTGTPNTGELFF. The DNA of the CDR3 is TGTGCCAGCAGCCTAACCGGGACGCCGAACACCGGGGAGCTGTTTTTT. The complete variable domain, with remaining parts taken from reference TRBV9 and TRBJ2-2, reads DSGVTQTPKHLITATGQRVTLRCSPRSGDLSVYWYQQSLDQGLQFLIQYYNGEERAKGNILERFSAQQFPDLHSELNLSSLELGDSALYFCASSLTGTPNTGELFFGEGSRLTVL.

The chain joins TRBV30 to TRBJ1-4, with D possibly matching TRBD1 (5 bases). The length of the CDR3 is 14 residues. Germline V gene sequence: CDR1 GTSNPN, CDR2 SVGIG (reference sequence). With 0 bases removed from V and 8 bases from J, the gap between germline ends came to 13 bases. This CDR3 reads CAWSVGQGGEKLFF. CDR3 nucleotides: TGTGCCTGGAGTGTAGGTCAGGGTGGCGAAAAACTGTTTTTT.

This chain joins TRBV5-4 and TRBJ2-5; 8 bases map to TRBD1. The CDR3 is 16 amino acids. The germline V gene has CDR1 SGHNT and CDR2 YYREEE (reference sequence). V was pared by 3 bases and J by 2 bases, with 9 bases of the junction left unmatched. The CDR3 bases are TGTGCCAGCAGCTGGAAACAGGGGGTTATACAAGAGACCCAGTACTTC. The encoded protein is CASSWKQGVIQETQYF.

The chain recombines TRBV28 with TRBJ2-2; D might be TRBD2 (5 bases). Germline lookup yields CDR1 MDHEN and CDR2 SYDVKM. The CDR3 is 13 amino acids. V was cut by 5 bases and J by 6 bases, with 10 bases left in between. The CDR3 reads CASSPQRSGELFF. The CDR3 DNA sequence: TGTGCCAGCAGTCCCCAGCGGTCCGGGGAGCTGTTTTTT. Looking up the rest from reference TRBV28 and TRBJ2-2 gives the full variable domain: DVKVTQSSRYLVKRTGEKVFLECVQDMDHENMFWYRQDPGLGLRLIYFSYDVKMKEKGDIPEGYSVSREKKERFSLILESASTNQTSMYLCASSPQRSGELFFGEGSRLTVL.

The V call is TRBV19, the J call TRBJ1-2, with D perhaps matching TRBD1 (6 bases). This CDR3 comprises 13 residues. Deletions cut 6 bases from V and 2 bases from J, with 10 bases between. Germline values: CDR1 LNHDA, CDR2 SQIVND (reference sequence). Here the CDR3 reads CASRHRDNYGYTF. The CDR3, as DNA: TGTGCCAGTAGACACAGGGACAACTATGGCTACACCTTC.

The chain carries TRBV28 and TRBJ2-5, with D hard to call. CDR3 length equals 11 residues. Germline CDR1 and CDR2: MDHEN and SYDVKM. Trimming took off 3 bases at V and 8 bases at J, with 7 bases between the two ends. The CDR3 loop reads CASSFSYTQYF. CDR3 coding DNA: TGTGCCAGCAGTTTCTCTTATACCCAGTACTTC.